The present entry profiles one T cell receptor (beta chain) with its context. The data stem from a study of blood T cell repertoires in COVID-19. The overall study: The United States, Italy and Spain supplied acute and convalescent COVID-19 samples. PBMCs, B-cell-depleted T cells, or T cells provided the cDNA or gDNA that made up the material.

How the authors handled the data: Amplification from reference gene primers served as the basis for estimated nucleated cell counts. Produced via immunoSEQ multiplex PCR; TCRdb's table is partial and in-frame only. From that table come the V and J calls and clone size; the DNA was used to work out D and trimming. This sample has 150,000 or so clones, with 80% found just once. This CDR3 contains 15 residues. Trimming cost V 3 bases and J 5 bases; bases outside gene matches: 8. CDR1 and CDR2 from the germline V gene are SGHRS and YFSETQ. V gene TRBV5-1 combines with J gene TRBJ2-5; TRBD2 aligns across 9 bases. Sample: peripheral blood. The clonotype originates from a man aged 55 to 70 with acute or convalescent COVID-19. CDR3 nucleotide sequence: TGCGCCAGCAGCTCGAATAGCGGGGGAGGTGAGACCCAGTACTTC. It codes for CASSSNSGGGETQYF.